This TCR beta chain originates from a study of blood T cell repertoires in COVID-19. CDR1 is ENHRY and CDR2 is SYGVKD in the germline V gene. After removal of 2 bases from V and 1 base from J, the junction contained 5 bases not matched to a gene. The CDR3 has 16 residues. TCRdb's copy holds only in-frame clones and misses some; the assay was immunoSEQ multiplex PCR. Of about 400,000 clones in the sample, 70% to 90% were seen once. Sequenced: PBMCs or T cells enriched from blood (not recorded which). The TCR sequence derives from a woman aged 40 to 50 with acute COVID-19. The chain combines TRBV10-3 with TRBJ2-7; 10 bases fit TRBD1. CDR3 region: CAISEPGQGGSYEQYF. The CDR3, as DNA: TGTGCCATCAGTGAGCCTGGACAGGGGGGATCCTACGAGCAGTACTTC.